What follows are 28 T cell receptor beta chains derived from one specimen sequenced in a study of T cells expressing NK-cell markers. TCRdb reworked the 5' RACE reads into one entry per CDR3 protein, no DNA. This listing includes under 500,000 distinct CDR3 sequences. Sequencing was carried out using blood T cells: a sorted CD56 or NKG2C T cell subset, CD4+ or CD8+ T cells, or bulk PBMC T cells (not recorded which). These receptors all stem from a woman aged 18 to 69 in good health.

The V and J genes are TRBV5-6 and TRBJ2-1. There are 15 residues in the CDR3. Per the germline V gene, CDR1 is SGHDT and CDR2 is YYEEEE. CDR3: CASSRLLGPNNEQFF.

This chain joins TRBV6-1 and TRBJ2-5. Germline CDR1 and CDR2: MNHNS and SASEGT. CDR3 length equals 14 residues. The CDR3 reads CASKINDNQETQYF.

The chain has TRBV5-1 and TRBJ2-1; TCRdb proposes TRBD2, but this gene call is untestable without DNA. Germline V gene lookup returns CDR1 SGHRS and CDR2 YFSETQ. This CDR3 region has 17 residues. CDR3 loop: CASSTGTRLRLNNEQFF.

The V gene is TRBV14, the J gene TRBJ1-2; with no DNA, the TCRdb D assignment of TRBD1 cannot be verified. Germline V gene lookup returns CDR1 SGHDN and CDR2 FVKESK. The CDR3 spans 15 residues. The CDR3 protein is CASSQAGTASYGYTF.

This chain connects TRBV5-1 to TRBJ2-5; TCRdb selects TRBD1, and the lack of DNA leaves this call unchecked. The CDR3 covers 12 residues. Looked up from germline, CDR1 is SGHRS and CDR2 is YFSETQ. CDR3: CASRTGQETQYF.

The chain carries TRBV18 and TRBJ1-4. This CDR3 comprises 14 residues. Germline V lookup: CDR1 KGHSH, CDR2 LQKENI. The CDR3 sequence is CASSPTQTDEKLFF.

The chain has TRBV11-2 and TRBJ1-3; TCRdb's D call of TRBD1 is untestable without DNA. This CDR3 spans 16 amino acids. Germline lookup yields CDR1 SGHAT and CDR2 FQNNGV. The CDR3 sequence: CASSLGTGYTGNTIYF.

This chain's CDR3 is CASERPTEKLFF. The V call is TRBV7-9, the J call TRBJ1-4. The length of the CDR3 is 12 residues. The germline V gene has CDR1 SEHNR and CDR2 FQNEAQ (reference sequence).

The genes are TRBV20-1 and TRBJ2-2. Germline CDR1 is DFQATT and CDR2 is SNEGSKA (reference sequence). The CDR3 length is 14 residues. The CDR3 loop reads CSARDKESGGELFF.

The chain employs TRBV18 and TRBJ1-6; TCRdb designates TRBD1, a call that cannot be tested without DNA. The germline V gene has CDR1 KGHSH and CDR2 LQKENI. The CDR3 has 12 amino acids. The CDR3 protein is CASSTDTSPLHF. Full variable domain (rest looked up from reference TRBV18 and TRBJ1-6): NAGVMQNPRHLVRRRGQEARLRCSPMKGHSHVYWYRQLPEEGLKFMVYLQKENIIDESGMPKERFSAEFPKEGPSILRIQQVVRGDSAAYFCASSTDTSPLHFGNGTRLTVT.

V gene TRBV9 combines with J gene TRBJ2-2. CDR1 and CDR2 from the germline V gene are SGDLS and YYNGEE. The CDR3 is made up of 14 amino acids. The CDR3 loop is CASSEQQGTGELFF.

V is TRBV3-1 and J is TRBJ2-1; the TRBD1 assignment by TCRdb is unverifiable without DNA. Germline V CDR1 and CDR2: LGHDT, YNNKEL (reference sequence). This CDR3 is 16 amino acids long. This CDR3 is CASSPRTPRSYNEQFF.

V and J are TRBV20-1 and TRBJ1-5; TCRdb indicates TRBD1, and absent DNA this call remains unverified. The CDR3 sequence is 16 residues long. Germline V gene data show CDR1 as DFQATT and CDR2 as SNEGSKA (reference sequence). CDR3: CSARSARQGKNQPQHF.

This chain uses TRBV29-1 with TRBJ2-1; without DNA, the TCRdb call of TRBD1 cannot be checked. Germline lookup yields CDR1 SQVTM and CDR2 ANQGSEA. CDR3 size: 14 residues. The CDR3 region is CSVLPWTGWVEQFF.

V usage is TRBV28 and J usage is TRBJ1-2; there is no DNA to check the TCRdb D call of TRBD1. Germline CDR1 is MDHEN and CDR2 is SYDVKM. This CDR3 contains 14 residues. This CDR3 reads CATAGTGTPYGYTF.

The V and J genes are TRBV5-4 and TRBJ2-5. Germline V gives CDR1 SGHNT, CDR2 YYREEE (reference sequence). This CDR3 has 13 amino acids. CDR3 in amino acids: CASSFSQKETQYF.

The chain links TRBV20-1 to TRBJ1-4; TCRdb's D gene call, TRBD1, goes unchecked for lack of DNA. The CDR3 length is 13 residues. Germline-derived CDR1 and CDR2 are DFQATT and SNEGSKA (reference sequence). CDR3 protein: CSARGRTYEKLFF.

The V gene is TRBV14, the J gene TRBJ2-1. Germline-derived CDR1 and CDR2 are SGHDN and FVKESK. The CDR3 has 14 residues. This CDR3 is CASSQDGRYNEQFF.

The chain carries TRBV20-1 and TRBJ2-3. Germline V gene sequence: CDR1 DFQATT, CDR2 SNEGSKA (reference sequence). This CDR3 is 13 amino acids long. The CDR3 loop reads CSARGHTMDTQYF.

The chain is built from TRBV12-3 or TRBV12-4 and TRBJ2-3; TCRdb picks TRBD1, but there is no DNA to check that call. This CDR3 is built from 15 residues. The CDR3: CASSPQGVGTDTQYF.

The CDR3 protein is CASSPPSPSTDTQYF. The V call is TRBV12-3 or TRBV12-4, the J call TRBJ2-3; the D gene TCRdb calls, TRBD2, cannot be checked with no DNA. The CDR3 extends over 15 amino acids.

This sequence joins TRBV5-1 and TRBJ2-7; the D call of TRBD2 rests on TCRdb alone, since no DNA is present to check it. The germline CDR1 and CDR2 sequences are SGHRS and YFSETQ. This CDR3 spans 15 amino acids. The CDR3 sequence: CASSLELAGSYEQYF.

The CDR3: CASSQWGSNQPQHF. J is TRBJ1-5 and V is TRBV27. Per the germline V gene, CDR1 is MNHEY and CDR2 is SMNVEV (reference sequence). CDR3 size: 14 residues.

The V gene is TRBV5-1, the J gene TRBJ1-4; TCRdb's D gene call, TRBD1, goes unchecked for lack of DNA. This CDR3 has 15 amino acids. Germline loops: CDR1 SGHRS, CDR2 YFSETQ. Here the CDR3 reads CASSLLGTGGEKLFF.

The chain couples TRBV5-6 to TRBJ2-3; the D call of TRBD2 rests on TCRdb alone, since no DNA is present to check it. There are 16 residues in the CDR3. Per the germline V gene, CDR1 is SGHDT and CDR2 is YYEEEE. The CDR3 loop is CASSKGLAEIGDTQYF.

The chain uses TRBV12-3 or TRBV12-4 and TRBJ1-6; TCRdb's D gene call, TRBD1, goes unchecked for lack of DNA. The CDR3 contains 16 residues. The CDR3 is CASETGTGKTNSPLHF.

The rearrangement links TRBV18 to TRBJ1-1; TCRdb calls TRBD1, which cannot be checked without DNA. Germline loops: CDR1 KGHSH, CDR2 LQKENI. The CDR3 runs 14 residues. CDR3: CASSPGQGHTEAFF.

The chain uses TRBV5-1 and TRBJ1-1; checking the TCRdb D call of TRBD1 is not possible without DNA. Germline V gene sequence: CDR1 SGHRS, CDR2 YFSETQ. The CDR3 is 15 residues long. The CDR3 loop is CASSRLDRGATEAFF.